This T cell receptor (beta chain) was captured in a study of regulatory T cells in long-lasting Graves disease. The study's findings and limits: For persistent Graves' patients, TCR diversity was lower than for newly diagnosed ones.

Concerning this clonotype itself: Antigen specificity is unknown.

Noted time point: persistent/refractory GD, antithyroid drugs over 5 years with positive TRAb. RNA isolated from PBMCs was used to make the TCR library. Arm-PCR with iRepertoire HTBI primers amplified the CDR3 regions for these TCR beta libraries. One entry per CDR3 protein, called by TCRdb with MiXCR from the multiplex PCR reads. The data contain more than 350,000 distinct CDR3 sequences, 21% of them singletons. Sequencing was performed on peripheral blood mononuclear cells (PBMCs), taken when the disease was refractory, from a patient treated with antithyroid drugs. The clonotype comes from a female donor with Graves disease.

The CDR3 region is CASSLEYVASNEQFF. In DNA, the CDR3 is TGCGCCAGCAGCTTGGAGTATGTGGCGTCCAATGAGCAGTTCTTC. The chain is built from TRBV5-1 and TRBJ2-1; no definite D call. The length of the CDR3 is 15 residues. Trimming removed 0 bases from V and 6 bases from J, with 13 bases in between. Germline V gene sequence: CDR1 SGHRS, CDR2 YFSETQ.